What follows are 19 T cell receptor beta chains derived from one specimen sequenced in a study of Ad26.COV2.S vaccination and SARS-CoV-2 variants. Sample treatment: 19 received Ad26.COV2.S at low or high dose, single or two shots; about 5 received placebo; per-sample allocation not given. Repertoires come from day 63 after the first vaccine or placebo injection. Produced via immunoSEQ multiplex PCR; TCRdb's table is partial and in-frame only. Of about 350,000 clones in the sample, over 75% were seen once. Source: peripheral blood, taken in a trial of Ad26.COV2.S vaccine versus placebo. The receptor set was obtained from a person aged 18-65 years who received the Ad26.COV2.S COVID-19 vaccine or a placebo.

The CDR3 loop is CASSSTLLGTDDQPQHF. The CDR3 nucleotides read TGTGCCAGCAGTTCCACGCTTCTCGGGACGGACGATCAGCCCCAGCATTTT. This chain joins TRBV28 and TRBJ1-5; possibly TRBD1 for D (5 bases). Germline V gene sequence: CDR1 MDHEN, CDR2 SYDVKM. The CDR3 consists of 17 residues. Between the trimmed V and J ends, which lost 4 bases and 5 bases, there was a span of 21 bases.

This chain uses TRBV7-8 with TRBJ1-2; possible D gene TRBD1, 5 bases. The V end lost 4 bases, the J end lost 4 bases, and 13 bases lay between the germline ends. Germline values: CDR1 SGHVS, CDR2 FQNEAQ. This CDR3 is 14 amino acids long. In DNA, the CDR3 is TGTGCCAGCAGCTCAACCGGGACTATCTATGGCTACACCTTC. Encoded protein: CASSSTGTIYGYTF.

The chain links TRBV25-1 to TRBJ1-2, with D perhaps matching TRBD1 (6 bases). Deletions cut 1 base from V and 6 bases from J, with 21 bases between. CDR3 length: 17 residues. Germline V gives CDR1 MGHDK, CDR2 SYGVNS. In DNA form, the CDR3 reads TGTGCCAGCAGTGAATTGGGGGGCTCTGAGACCTTGGATGGCTACACCTTC. Its protein product is CASSELGGSETLDGYTF.

This clone is a singleton in its sample. This sequence joins TRBV27 and TRBJ1-2; 8 positions agree with TRBD1. The J segment lost 4 bases and the V segment lost 7 bases, leaving 11 bases of the junction unmatched. Germline-derived CDR1 and CDR2 are MNHEY and SMNVEV (reference sequence). The length of the CDR3 is 15 residues. CDR3 region: CASKYRGMGAYGYTF. The CDR3 bases are TGTGCCAGCAAATACAGGGGGATGGGGGCCTATGGCTACACCTTC.

This clone was observed a handful of times. The chain joins TRBV5-4 to TRBJ1-3, with TRBD1 as a possible D gene (6 bases). Trimming took 3 bases from V and 0 from J, leaving 10 bases between them. The CDR3 totals 15 residues. Germline V gene lookup returns CDR1 SGHNT and CDR2 YYREEE (reference sequence). The CDR3 sequence: CASSSDRSSGNTIYF. CDR3 sequence (DNA): TGTGCCAGCAGCTCAGACAGGTCCTCTGGAAACACCATATATTTT.

In this sample, this clone turned up a few times. The chain combines TRBV5-6 with TRBJ2-2; 8 bases line up with TRBD2. The CDR3 length is 16 residues. The ends lost 4 bases at V and 6 bases at J; junction bases unmatched: 11. Germline CDR1 SGHDT, CDR2 YYEEEE. CDR3 in DNA: TGTGCCAGCAGCCCGAACGGACTAGCTCCAGCCGGGGAGCTGTTTTTT. Its protein product is CASSPNGLAPAGELFF.

CDR3 in amino acids: CASSSEGELYEQYF. CDR3 DNA: TGCGCCAGCAGCTCGGAGGGGGAACTCTACGAGCAGTACTTC. V is TRBV5-1 and J is TRBJ2-7, with D possibly being TRBD1 or TRBD2 (6 bases each). V was cut by 3 bases and J by 3 bases, with 13 bases left in between. The CDR3 runs 14 residues. Germline CDR1 reads SGHRS; CDR2 reads YFSETQ. Looking up the rest from reference TRBV5-1 and TRBJ2-7 gives the full variable domain: KAGVTQTPRYLIKTRGQQVTLSCSPISGHRSVSWYQQTPGQGLQFLFEYFSETQRNKGNFPGRFSGRQFSNSRSEMNVSTLELGDSALYLCASSSEGELYEQYFGPGTRLTVT.

The V call is TRBV7-9, the J call TRBJ1-4, with no clear D. Trimming took 5 bases from V and 6 from J, leaving 13 bases between them. In germline, CDR1 is SEHNR, CDR2 FQNEAQ (reference sequence). There are 14 residues in the CDR3. This CDR3 reads CASSPAGSYEKLFF. The CDR3 DNA sequence: TGTGCCAGCAGCCCGGCCGGGAGTTATGAAAAACTGTTTTTT.

The rearrangement joins TRBV25-1 to TRBJ1-1; D gene ambiguous. Germline CDR1 and CDR2: MGHDK and SYGVNS. This CDR3 region has 12 residues. The ends were cut back, 6 bases at V and 7 bases at J, with 12 bases in the middle. The CDR3 region is CASRAGLGEAFF. DNA of the CDR3: TGTGCCAGCAGGGCGGGATTGGGTGAAGCTTTCTTT.

V usage is TRBV12-5 and J usage is TRBJ2-2; 8 bases agree with TRBD1. After removal of 1 base from V and 6 bases from J, the junction contained 4 bases not matched to a gene. Germline V gives CDR1 LGHNT, CDR2 FRNRAP. This CDR3 comprises 15 residues. The CDR3 protein is CASGLGTGRSGELFF. Here the CDR3 DNA reads TGTGCTAGTGGTTTGGGGACAGGGAGATCCGGGGAGCTGTTTTTT.

The chain combines TRBV4-1 with TRBJ2-1, with unresolved D. The CDR3 spans 15 residues. V gave up 2 bases and J gave up 8 bases, with 16 bases separating them. Germline V gene lookup returns CDR1 MGHRA and CDR2 YSYEKL. Written as DNA, the CDR3 is TGCGCCAGCAGCCAAACCGGGTCCTACGAGGATGAGCAGTTCTTC. Translating it yields CASSQTGSYEDEQFF.

V usage is TRBV6-5 and J usage is TRBJ1-5, with D hard to call. Germline assignment: CDR1 MNHEY and CDR2 SVGAGI. V was clipped by 4 bases and J by 6 bases, with 13 bases between them. This CDR3 contains 14 residues. The CDR3 protein is CASSSAGDSQPQHF. The CDR3 DNA follows: TGTGCCAGCAGTTCGGCCGGGGATAGTCAGCCCCAGCATTTT.

This clone turned up a few times. CDR3 nucleotides: TGTGCCAGCAGTGATGGTAACTCTGGAAACACCATATATTTT. This sequence encodes CASSDGNSGNTIYF. V and J are TRBV25-1 and TRBJ1-3; D is unclear. Trimming removed 3 bases at V and 0 bases at J, with 6 bases between. The CDR3 is made up of 14 amino acids. Germline lookup yields CDR1 MGHDK and CDR2 SYGVNS.

The chain recombines TRBV7-9 with TRBJ2-1; 9 positions match TRBD2. The CDR3 totals 15 residues. Looked up from germline, CDR1 is SEHNR and CDR2 is FQNEAQ (reference sequence). V trimming: 1 base; J trimming: 6 bases; junction bases outside the gene matches: 4. CDR3 in DNA: TGTGCCAGCAGCTTAGAGCGGGGGGCGGGCAATGAGCAGTTCTTC. Translating it yields CASSLERGAGNEQFF. The entire variable domain, with the rest obtained from reference TRBV7-9 and TRBJ2-1, is as follows: DTGVSQNPRHKITKRGQNVTFRCDPISEHNRLYWYRQTLGQGPEFLTYFQNEAQLEKSRLLSDRFSAERPKGSFSTLEIQRTEQGDSAMYLCASSLERGAGNEQFFGPGTRLTVL.

The chain employs TRBV4-1 and TRBJ2-4, with 8 bases lining up with TRBD1. Losses at the gene ends were 1 base for V and 5 bases for J; bases not matched to a gene: 13. The CDR3 runs 18 residues. Per germline, CDR1 MGHRA and CDR2 YSYEKL. This CDR3 is CASSQVVWDRNQENIQYF. Here the CDR3 DNA reads TGCGCCAGCAGCCAAGTGGTGTGGGACAGGAACCAAGAAAACATTCAGTACTTC.

The rearrangement joins TRBV21-1 to TRBJ1-1; the table's D call of TRBD1 was not tested on the DNA. TRBV21-1 is flagged as a pseudogene. This CDR3 is built from 15 residues. The CDR3 DNA reads TGTGCCAGCAGCCCACGTGAAGGGGGAGACACTGAAGCTTTCTTT. It is translated as CASSPREGGDTEAFF.

The chain is built from TRBV28 and TRBJ2-1; 13 bases match TRBD2. This CDR3 region has 16 residues. The germline CDR1 and CDR2 sequences are MDHEN and SYDVKM. V trimming: 5 bases; J trimming: 6 bases; junction bases outside the gene matches: 7. CDR3 in DNA: TGTGCCAGCAGTCCTACTAGCGGGGGGGCCATCAATGAGCAGTTCTTC. This encodes CASSPTSGGAINEQFF.

The rearrangement links TRBV7-6 to TRBJ2-1; possibly TRBD2 for D (6 bases). Trimming left V 5 bases short and J 13 bases short, with 15 bases between. The CDR3 contains 12 residues. The germline V gene encodes CDR1 SGHVS and CDR2 FNYEAQ. The CDR3 loop reads CASSTGTQEQFF. CDR3 sequence (DNA): TGTGCCAGCAGCACCGGGACTCAAGAACAGTTCTTC. Full variable domain (missing parts from reference TRBV7-6 and TRBJ2-1): GAGVSQSPRYKVTKRGQDVALRCDPISGHVSLYWYRQALGQGPEFLTYFNYEAQQDKSGLPNDRFSAERPEGSISTLTIQRTEQRDSAMYRCASSTGTQEQFFGPGTRLTVL.

The chain recombines TRBV5-1 with TRBJ2-1, with 9 nucleotides matching TRBD2. CDR1 SGHRS and CDR2 YFSETQ come from the germline V gene. The CDR3 length is 15 residues. J was trimmed by 2 bases and V by 4 bases; bases with no gene match: 4. CDR3: CASSDLAGAYNEQFF. CDR3 nucleotide sequence: TGCGCCAGCAGCGATTTAGCGGGGGCCTACAATGAGCAGTTCTTC.